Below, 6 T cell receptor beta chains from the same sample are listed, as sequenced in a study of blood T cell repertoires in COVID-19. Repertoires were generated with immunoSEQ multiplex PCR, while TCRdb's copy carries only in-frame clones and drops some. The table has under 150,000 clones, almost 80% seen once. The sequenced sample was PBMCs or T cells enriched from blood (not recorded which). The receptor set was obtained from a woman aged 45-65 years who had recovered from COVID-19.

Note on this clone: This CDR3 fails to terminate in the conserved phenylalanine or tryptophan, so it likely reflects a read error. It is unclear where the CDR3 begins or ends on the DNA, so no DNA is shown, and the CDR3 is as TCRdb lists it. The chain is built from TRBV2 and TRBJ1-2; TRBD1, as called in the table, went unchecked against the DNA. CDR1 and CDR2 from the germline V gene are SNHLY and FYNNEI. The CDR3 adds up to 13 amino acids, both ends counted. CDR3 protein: CASRPGTGGWDRL.

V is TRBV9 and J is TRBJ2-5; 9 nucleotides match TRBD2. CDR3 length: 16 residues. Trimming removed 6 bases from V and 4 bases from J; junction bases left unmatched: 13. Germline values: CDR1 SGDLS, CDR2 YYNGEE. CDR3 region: CASTRNEAGGRETQYF. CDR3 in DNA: TGTGCCAGCACCCGTAACGAAGCGGGAGGTCGAGAGACCCAGTACTTC.

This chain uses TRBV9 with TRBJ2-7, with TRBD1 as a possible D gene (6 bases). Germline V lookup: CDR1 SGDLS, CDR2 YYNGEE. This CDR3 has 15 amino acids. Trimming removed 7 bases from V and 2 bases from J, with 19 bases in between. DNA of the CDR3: TGTGCCAGCGGTACCGGGACAACTCCAGCCTACGAGCAGTACTTC. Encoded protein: CASGTGTTPAYEQYF.

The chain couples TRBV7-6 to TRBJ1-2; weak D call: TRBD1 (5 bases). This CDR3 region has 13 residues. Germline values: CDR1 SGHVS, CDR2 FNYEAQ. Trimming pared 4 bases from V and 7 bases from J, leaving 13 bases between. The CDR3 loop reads CASSSGLHGGYTF. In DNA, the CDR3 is TGTGCCAGCAGCTCGGGACTGCACGGTGGCTACACCTTC.

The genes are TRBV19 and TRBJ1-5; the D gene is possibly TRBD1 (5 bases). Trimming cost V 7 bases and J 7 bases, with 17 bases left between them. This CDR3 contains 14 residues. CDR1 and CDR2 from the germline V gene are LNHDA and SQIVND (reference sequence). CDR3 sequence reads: CASIRVGVGQPQHF. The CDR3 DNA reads TGTGCCAGTATCCGGGTAGGGGTTGGGCAGCCCCAGCATTTT.

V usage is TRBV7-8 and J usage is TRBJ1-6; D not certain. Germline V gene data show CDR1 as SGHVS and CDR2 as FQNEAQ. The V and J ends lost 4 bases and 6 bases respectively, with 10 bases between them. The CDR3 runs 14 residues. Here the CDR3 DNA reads TGTGCCAGCAGCTCCGGTACTAGTAATTCACCCCTCCACTTT. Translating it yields CASSSGTSNSPLHF.